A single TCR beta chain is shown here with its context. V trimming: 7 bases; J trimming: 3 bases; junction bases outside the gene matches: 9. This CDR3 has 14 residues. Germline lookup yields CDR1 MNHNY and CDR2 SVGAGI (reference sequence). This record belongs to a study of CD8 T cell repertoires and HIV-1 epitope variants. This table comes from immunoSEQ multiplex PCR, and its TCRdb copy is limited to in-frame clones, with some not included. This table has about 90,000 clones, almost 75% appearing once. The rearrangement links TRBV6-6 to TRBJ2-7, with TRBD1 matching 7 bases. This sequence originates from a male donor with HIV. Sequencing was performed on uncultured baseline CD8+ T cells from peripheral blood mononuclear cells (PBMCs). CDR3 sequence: CASINRDRYYEQYF. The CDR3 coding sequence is TGTGCCAGCATCAACCGGGACAGATACTACGAGCAGTACTTC.